This T cell receptor (beta chain) was identified in a study of blood T cell repertoires in COVID-19. Looking at the study overall: Acute-phase and convalescent COVID-19 samples originated in the United States, Italy and Spain.

Patients of the Seattle cohort, enrolled during active infection, were followed longitudinally. CDR1 is KGHDR, CDR2 SFDVKD, per germline. The length of the CDR3 is 15 residues. V was shortened by 7 bases and J by 4 bases, with 18 bases between the two germline ends. Generated by immunoSEQ multiplex PCR, the TCRdb table keeps only in-frame clones and is missing some. This sample has over 250,000 clones, with more than 80% found just once. Specimen: peripheral blood. This chain connects TRBV24-1 to TRBJ1-1, with TRBD1 as a possible D gene (6 bases). The receptor comes from a woman aged 50 to 65 with COVID-19, enrolled during active disease. CDR3 in amino acids: CATRGKQGGGTEAFF. The CDR3 nucleotides read TGTGCCACCAGAGGGAAACAGGGTGGCGGCACTGAAGCTTTCTTT.